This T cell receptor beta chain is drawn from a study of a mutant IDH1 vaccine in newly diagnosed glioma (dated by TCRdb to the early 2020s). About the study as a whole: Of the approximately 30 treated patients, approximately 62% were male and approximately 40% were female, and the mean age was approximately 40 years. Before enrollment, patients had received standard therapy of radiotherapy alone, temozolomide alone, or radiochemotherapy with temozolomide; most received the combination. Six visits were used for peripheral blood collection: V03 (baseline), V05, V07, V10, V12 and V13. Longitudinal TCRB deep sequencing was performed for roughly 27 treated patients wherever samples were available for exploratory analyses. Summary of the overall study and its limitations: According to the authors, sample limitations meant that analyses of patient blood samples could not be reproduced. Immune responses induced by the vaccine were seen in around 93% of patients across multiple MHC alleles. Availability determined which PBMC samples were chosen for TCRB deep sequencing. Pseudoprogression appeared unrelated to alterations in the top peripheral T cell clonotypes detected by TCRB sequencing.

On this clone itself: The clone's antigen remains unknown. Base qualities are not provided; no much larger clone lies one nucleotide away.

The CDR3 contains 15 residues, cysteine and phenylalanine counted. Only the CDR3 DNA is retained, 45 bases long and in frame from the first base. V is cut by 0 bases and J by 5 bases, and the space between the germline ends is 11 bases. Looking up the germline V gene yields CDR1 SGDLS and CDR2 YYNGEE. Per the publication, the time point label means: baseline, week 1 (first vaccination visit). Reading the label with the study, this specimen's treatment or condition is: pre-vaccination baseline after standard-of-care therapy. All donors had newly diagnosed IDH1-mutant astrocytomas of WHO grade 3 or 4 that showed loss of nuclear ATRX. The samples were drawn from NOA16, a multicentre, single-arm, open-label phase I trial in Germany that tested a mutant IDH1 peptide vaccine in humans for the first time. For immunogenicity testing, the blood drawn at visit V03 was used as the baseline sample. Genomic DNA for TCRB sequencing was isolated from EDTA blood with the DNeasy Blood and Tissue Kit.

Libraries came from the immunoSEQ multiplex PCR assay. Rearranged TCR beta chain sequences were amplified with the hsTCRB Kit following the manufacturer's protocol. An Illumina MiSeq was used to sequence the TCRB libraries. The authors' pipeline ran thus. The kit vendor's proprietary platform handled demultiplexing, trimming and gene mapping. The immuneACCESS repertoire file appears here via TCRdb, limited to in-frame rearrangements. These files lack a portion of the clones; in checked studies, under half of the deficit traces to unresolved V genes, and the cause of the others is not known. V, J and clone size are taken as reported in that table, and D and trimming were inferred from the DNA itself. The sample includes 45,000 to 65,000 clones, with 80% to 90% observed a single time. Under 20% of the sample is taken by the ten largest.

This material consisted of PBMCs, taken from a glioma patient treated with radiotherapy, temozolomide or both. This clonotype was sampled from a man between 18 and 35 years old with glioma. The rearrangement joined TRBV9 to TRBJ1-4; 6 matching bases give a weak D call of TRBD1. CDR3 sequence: CASSVGRTVNEKLFF. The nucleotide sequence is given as TGTGCCAGCAGCGTAGGACGGACAGTAAATGAAAAACTGTTTTTT.